This T cell receptor beta chain stems from a study of blood T cell repertoires in COVID-19. Overall study context: Sources were T cells, B-cell-depleted T cells, or PBMCs; the material itself was cDNA or gDNA.

This CDR3 is 14 amino acids long. Per the germline V gene, CDR1 is SGHAT and CDR2 is FQNNGV. J was trimmed by 1 base and V by 4 bases; bases with no gene match: 4. Only in-frame clones appear in the TCRdb table, and some are missing; sequencing was by immunoSEQ multiplex PCR. The table lists over 90,000 clones, 89% of them singletons. The chain joins TRBV11-2 to TRBJ2-7; TRBD1 matches 7 bases. The sequenced sample consisted of peripheral blood. This clonotype originated in a woman between 70 and 85 years old with acute or convalescent COVID-19. CDR3 nucleotide sequence: TGTGCCAGCAGCTCCGGCAGGGGGTCCTACGAGCAGTACTTC. Protein: CASSSGRGSYEQYF. Full variable domain (rest looked up from reference TRBV11-2 and TRBJ2-7): EAGVAQSPRYKIIEKRQSVAFWCNPISGHATLYWYQQILGQGPKLLIQFQNNGVVDDSQLPKDRFSAERLKGVDSTLKIQPAKLEDSAVYLCASSSGRGSYEQYFGPGTRLTVT.